What follows describes a single T cell receptor beta chain. Its antigen is undetermined. The data were obtained in a study of T cell responses to AZD1222 COVID-19 vaccine. Study in general: Whether given at about 4 or about 12 weeks, second doses were pooled. Study-wide results and caveats: The repertoires were collected only after the peak T cell response. In a largely white British group with more females than males, clonal diversity was possibly underestimated. Among those given AZD1222, only 6 or 7 were seropositive at baseline.

Clones were sequenced by immunoSEQ multiplex PCR, and TCRdb holds only the in-frame ones, with some missing. The table lists approximately 100,000 clones, 90% of them singletons. V was shortened by 1 base and J by 9 bases, with 13 bases between the two germline ends. CDR3 size: 14 residues. In germline, CDR1 is LNHDA, CDR2 SQIVND (reference sequence). The sequencing here drew on peripheral blood, taken on day 0 of AZD1222 vaccination. This chain links TRBV19 with TRBJ1-5; no firm D call. This clonotype originated in an adult in good health. The CDR3 coding sequence is TGTGCCAGTAGTATAGCGCGCCTCCAATGGCCCCAGCATTTT. Protein product: CASSIARLQWPQHF. The full variable domain, completed using reference TRBV19 and TRBJ1-5, is DGGITQSPKYLFRKEGQNVTLSCEQNLNHDAMYWYRQDPGQGLRLIYYSQIVNDFQKGDIAEGYSVSREKKESFPLTVTSAQKNPTAFYLCASSIARLQWPQHFGDGTRLSIL.